Presented here are 22 T cell receptor beta chains from one specimen sequenced in a study of blood T cell repertoires in COVID-19. Clones were sequenced by immunoSEQ multiplex PCR, and TCRdb holds only the in-frame ones, with some missing. The sample yields approximately 300,000 clones, 87% seen once. Sequenced sample: PBMCs or T cells enriched from blood (not recorded which). Receptor source: a woman aged 25 to 39 who had recovered from COVID-19.

In this sample, this clone turned up a few times. The J gene is TRBJ2-3, the V gene TRBV10-1, with a tentative D call TRBD1 (5 bases). This CDR3 comprises 16 residues. CDR1 is WNHNN and CDR2 is SYGVQD in the germline V gene (reference sequence). Trimming took 0 bases from V and 3 from J, leaving 13 bases between them. The CDR3 bases are TGCGCCAGCAGTGAGTCTGTAAGGGGTGGGACAGATACGCAGTATTTT. This translates into CASSESVRGGTDTQYF.

The V call is TRBV18, the J call TRBJ1-2; 7 nucleotides line up with TRBD1. The CDR3 is made up of 13 amino acids. Germline loops: CDR1 KGHSH, CDR2 LQKENI. The V segment lost 6 bases and the J segment 7 bases; nucleotides outside the gene matches: 8. Here the CDR3 DNA reads TGTGCCAGCTCGCTAAAGACAGGGTTTGGCTACACCTTC. It codes for CASSLKTGFGYTF.

V gene TRBV6-5 combines with J gene TRBJ2-3; 7 bases map to TRBD1. The CDR3 length is 13 residues. Trimming removed 6 bases from V and 2 bases from J; junction bases left unmatched: 2. Germline CDR1 MNHEY, CDR2 SVGAGI. As DNA, the CDR3 is TGTGCCAGCAGGACAGGGTACACAGATACGCAGTATTTT. This translates into CASRTGYTDTQYF.

This chain uses TRBV19 with TRBJ1-5; D possibly corresponds to TRBD1 (6 bases). Germline CDR1 is LNHDA and CDR2 is SQIVND (reference sequence). Trimming took off 3 bases at V and 3 bases at J, with 18 bases between the two ends. This CDR3 has 17 residues. This CDR3 reads CASSISLGDMDNQPQHF. In DNA form, the CDR3 reads TGTGCCAGTAGTATCTCCCTAGGGGACATGGACAATCAGCCCCAGCATTTT.

This clone has just one count. The chain combines TRBV19 with TRBJ2-1; the match to TRBD2 covers 13 bases. Per the germline V gene, CDR1 is LNHDA and CDR2 is SQIVND (reference sequence). With 1 base clipped from V and 4 bases from J, the junction kept 7 bases outside the gene matches. The CDR3 runs 18 residues. CDR3 nucleotide sequence: TGTGCCAGTAGTATAGCTACTAGCGGGGGGGCGTTTTACAATGAGCAGTTCTTC. This encodes CASSIATSGGAFYNEQFF.

This sequence joins TRBV7-2 and TRBJ2-1, with TRBD2 matching over 10 bases. Germline CDR1 SGHTA, CDR2 FQGNSA. The CDR3 sequence is 16 residues long. J lost 10 bases, V lost 5 bases, and 14 bases had no gene match. The CDR3, as DNA: TGTGCCAGCAGCCCCCCCGGGATAGCGGGGGGCTTGGAGCAGTTCTTC. It specifies CASSPPGIAGGLEQFF.

The chain has TRBV7-9 and TRBJ1-4, with 8 nucleotides matching TRBD1. Germline-derived CDR1 and CDR2 are SEHNR and FQNEAQ (reference sequence). V lost 2 bases, J lost 7 bases, and 6 bases stayed unmatched. The CDR3 is 15 amino acids. The CDR3 nucleotides are TGTGCCAGCAGCTTACCCACCGGGACAGGTGAAAAACTGTTTTTT. It encodes CASSLPTGTGEKLFF.

This rearrangement joins TRBV5-1 to TRBJ1-2; possible D gene TRBD1, 6 bases. Trimming removed 0 bases at V and 4 bases at J, with 13 bases between. The germline V gene has CDR1 SGHRS and CDR2 YFSETQ. The CDR3 runs to 15 residues. CDR3 sequence: CASSLDGGQGYGYTF. Written as DNA, the CDR3 is TGCGCCAGCAGCTTGGACGGGGGGCAGGGCTATGGCTACACCTTC.

The chain recombines TRBV19 with TRBJ1-5; a possible D gene is TRBD1 (6 bases). Deletions cut 3 bases from V and 0 bases from J, with 9 bases between. Germline V lookup: CDR1 LNHDA, CDR2 SQIVND (reference sequence). The length of the CDR3 is 15 residues. The CDR3: CASSIGQNSNQPQHF. The DNA of the CDR3 is TGTGCCAGTAGTATCGGACAGAATAGCAATCAGCCCCAGCATTTT.

The chain links TRBV5-1 to TRBJ2-5; the match to TRBD2 covers 7 bases. Germline assignment: CDR1 SGHRS and CDR2 YFSETQ. The CDR3 loop spans 15 amino acids. V gave up 0 bases and J gave up 5 bases; unmatched junction bases: 7. CDR3 loop: CASSLGRLARETQYF. DNA of the CDR3: TGCGCCAGCAGCTTGGGGCGACTAGCCCGGGAGACCCAGTACTTC.

This clone was seen a handful of times. The chain uses TRBV5-1 and TRBJ1-2; D gene uncertain. Germline V gene data show CDR1 as SGHRS and CDR2 as YFSETQ. The CDR3 length is 12 residues. Trimming pared 0 bases from V and 8 bases from J, leaving 8 bases between. The CDR3 nucleotides are TGCGCCAGCAGCTTGGGTTGGAGCGGCTACACCTTC. Translating it yields CASSLGWSGYTF.

The J gene is TRBJ1-1, the V gene TRBV27; TRBD1 might be the D (5 bases). V was pared by 0 bases and J by 7 bases, with 9 bases between. The V gene's germline CDR1 is MNHEY and CDR2 SMNVEV (reference sequence). The CDR3 loop spans 13 amino acids. CDR3 loop: CASSLSSRVEAFF. The CDR3 coding sequence is TGTGCCAGCAGTTTATCCAGCAGGGTTGAAGCTTTCTTT.

In this sample, this clone turned up once. The gene calls are TRBV28 and TRBJ1-1; D call uncertain. The germline V and J ends were trimmed by 3 bases and 3 bases, with 11 bases remaining between them. Germline loops: CDR1 MDHEN, CDR2 SYDVKM. The CDR3 has 14 residues. The CDR3, as DNA: TGTGCCAGCAGTTTGGTTGATGGAGACACTGAAGCTTTCTTT. Translated: CASSLVDGDTEAFF.

Notes on this clone: The junction shows a germline mismatch at one end, possibly a read error. The V and J genes are TRBV6-5 and TRBJ1-4, with 10 bases aligning to TRBD1. The CDR3 has 13 amino acids. Per the germline V gene, CDR1 is MNHEY and CDR2 is SVGAGI. This CDR3 reads CASKTGGQGHLIF. CDR3 in DNA: TGTGCCAGCAAAACCGGGGGACAGGGGCACCTCATTTTT.

This clone was recorded a few times. The V call is TRBV6-2 or TRBV6-3, the J call TRBJ1-2; D is unclear. Germline V gives CDR1 MNHEY, CDR2 SVGEGT. The CDR3 spans 11 residues. V was shortened by 5 bases and J by 8 bases, with 9 bases between the two germline ends. The CDR3 DNA reads TGTGCCAGCAGTCACGCCAGGGGCTACACCTTC. Protein sequence: CASSHARGYTF.

In its sample, this clone was seen many times. The V and J genes are TRBV28 and TRBJ1-1; perhaps TRBD1 as D (6 bases). The germline CDR1 and CDR2 sequences are MDHEN and SYDVKM. The CDR3 is 14 amino acids. Deletions cut 6 bases from V and 5 bases from J, with 16 bases between. The CDR3 protein is CASSHPARGTEAFF. CDR3 sequence (DNA): TGTGCCAGCAGCCACCCCGCCAGGGGAACTGAAGCTTTCTTT.

This chain connects TRBV18 to TRBJ1-2; a weak D match, TRBD1 (5 bases). Germline-derived CDR1 and CDR2 are KGHSH and LQKENI. V lost 4 bases and J lost 0, with 9 bases in between. The CDR3 runs to 14 residues. CDR3 residues: CASSLGPTNYGYTF. The CDR3 DNA is TGTGCCAGCTCACTGGGGCCTACTAACTATGGCTACACCTTC.

The chain recombines TRBV12-5 with TRBJ2-7; D is perhaps TRBD1 (5 bases). The V gene lost 5 bases and the J gene lost 2 bases, with 19 bases spanning the gap. Per the germline V gene, CDR1 is LGHNT and CDR2 is FRNRAP. This CDR3 region has 16 residues. The CDR3 spells CASGTDSAPTAYEQYF. The CDR3 bases are TGTGCTAGTGGTACTGACAGCGCCCCGACGGCCTACGAGCAGTACTTC. Based on the CDR3 plus reference TRBV12-5 and TRBJ2-7, the full variable domain is DARVTQTPRHKVTEMGQEVTMRCQPILGHNTVFWYRQTMMQGLELLAYFRNRAPLDDSGMPKDRFSAEMPDATLATLKIQPSEPRDSAVYFCASGTDSAPTAYEQYFGPGTRLTVT.

This clone was seen a single time. V and J are TRBV7-6 and TRBJ2-2; a weak D match, TRBD1 (5 bases). The CDR3 is made up of 16 amino acids. V dropped 3 bases and J dropped 4 bases, with 15 bases sitting between them. The germline V gene encodes CDR1 SGHVS and CDR2 FNYEAQ. The CDR3 nucleotides read TGTGCCAGCAGCTTGACAGACCGCTCGGGCACCGGGGAGCTGTTTTTT. Translating gives CASSLTDRSGTGELFF.

V is TRBV19 and J is TRBJ1-5; D is uncertain. This CDR3 is 20 amino acids long. Deletions cut 1 base from V and 0 bases from J, with 22 bases between. The V gene's germline CDR1 is LNHDA and CDR2 SQIVND (reference sequence). The CDR3 loop reads CASSIVGLGSADYSNQPQHF. The DNA of the CDR3 is TGTGCCAGTAGTATAGTTGGCCTGGGTTCCGCGGACTATAGCAATCAGCCCCAGCATTTT.

CDR3 in DNA: TGTGCCAACTCACGGGGGTCCAACTATGGCTACACCTTC. Its translation is CANSRGSNYGYTF. J is TRBJ1-2 and V is TRBV12-3 or TRBV12-4; weak D call: TRBD1 (5 bases). This CDR3 has 13 amino acids. Trimming cost V 10 bases and J 2 bases, with 14 bases left between them.

The gene calls are TRBV6-5 and TRBJ1-2; 7 positions match TRBD1. This CDR3 contains 15 residues. V lost 2 bases and J lost 6; bases outside the gene matches: 9. Germline values: CDR1 MNHEY, CDR2 SVGAGI. CDR3 protein: CASSYLSTGTDGYTF. The CDR3, as DNA: TGTGCCAGCAGTTACCTCTCGACAGGGACCGATGGCTACACCTTC.